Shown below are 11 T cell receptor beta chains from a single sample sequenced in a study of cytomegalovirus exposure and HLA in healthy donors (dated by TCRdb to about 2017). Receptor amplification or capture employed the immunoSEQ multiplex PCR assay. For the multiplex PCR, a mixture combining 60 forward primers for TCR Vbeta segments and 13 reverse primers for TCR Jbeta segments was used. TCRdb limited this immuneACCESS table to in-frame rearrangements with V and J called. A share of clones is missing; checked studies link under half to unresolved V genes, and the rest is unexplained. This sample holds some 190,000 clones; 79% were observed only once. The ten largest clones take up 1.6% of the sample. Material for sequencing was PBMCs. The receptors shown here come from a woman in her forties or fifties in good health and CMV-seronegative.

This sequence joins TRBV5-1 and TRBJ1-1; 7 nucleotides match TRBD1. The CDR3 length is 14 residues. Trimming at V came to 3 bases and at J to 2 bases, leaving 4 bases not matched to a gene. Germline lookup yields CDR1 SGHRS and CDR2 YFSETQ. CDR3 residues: CASSWDSANTEAFF. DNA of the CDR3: TGCGCCAGCAGCTGGGACAGTGCTAACACTGAAGCTTTCTTT.

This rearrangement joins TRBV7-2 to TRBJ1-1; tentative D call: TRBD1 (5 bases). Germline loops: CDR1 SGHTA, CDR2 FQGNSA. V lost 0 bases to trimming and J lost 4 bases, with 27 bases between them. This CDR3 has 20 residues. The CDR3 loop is CASSLAHGAGFGVQSTEAFF. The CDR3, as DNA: TGTGCCAGCAGCTTAGCGCACGGAGCAGGGTTTGGGGTCCAATCCACTGAAGCTTTCTTT.

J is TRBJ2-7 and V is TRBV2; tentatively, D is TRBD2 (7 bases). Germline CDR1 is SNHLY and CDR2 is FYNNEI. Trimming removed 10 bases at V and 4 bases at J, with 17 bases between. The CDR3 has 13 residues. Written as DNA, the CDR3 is TGTGCCATCCCGAGGGGGGGTAGGTACGAGCAGTACTTC. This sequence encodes CAIPRGGRYEQYF.

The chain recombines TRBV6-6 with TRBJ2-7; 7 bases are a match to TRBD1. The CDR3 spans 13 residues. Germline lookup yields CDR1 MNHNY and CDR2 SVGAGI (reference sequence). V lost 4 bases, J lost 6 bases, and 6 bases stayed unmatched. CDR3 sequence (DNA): TGTGCCAGCAGTTCGACAGGGCAGGGCGAGCAGTACTTC. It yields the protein CASSSTGQGEQYF.

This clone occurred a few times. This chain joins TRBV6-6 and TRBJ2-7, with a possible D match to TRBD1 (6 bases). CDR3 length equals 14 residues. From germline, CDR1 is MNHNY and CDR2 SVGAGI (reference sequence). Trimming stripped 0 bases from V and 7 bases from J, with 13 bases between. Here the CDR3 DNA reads TGTGCCAGCAGTTACTCGACTGGACAGAGGGAGCAGTACTTC. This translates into CASSYSTGQREQYF.

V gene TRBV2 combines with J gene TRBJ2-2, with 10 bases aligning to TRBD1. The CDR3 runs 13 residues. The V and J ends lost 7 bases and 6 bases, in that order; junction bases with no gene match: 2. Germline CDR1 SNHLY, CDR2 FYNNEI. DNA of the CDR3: TGTGCCAGCAAGGGACAGGGGCCCGGGGAGCTGTTTTTT. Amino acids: CASKGQGPGELFF.

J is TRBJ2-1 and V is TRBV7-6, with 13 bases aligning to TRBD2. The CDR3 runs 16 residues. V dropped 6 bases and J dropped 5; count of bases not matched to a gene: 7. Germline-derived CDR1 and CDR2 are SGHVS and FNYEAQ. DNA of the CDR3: TGTGCCAGCAGTCTAGGACTAGCGGGAGAGGACAATGAGCAGTTCTTC. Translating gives CASSLGLAGEDNEQFF.

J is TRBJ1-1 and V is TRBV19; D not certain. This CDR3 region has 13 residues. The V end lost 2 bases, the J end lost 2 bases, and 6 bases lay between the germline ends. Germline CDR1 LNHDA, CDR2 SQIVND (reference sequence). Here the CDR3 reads CASSIFLNTEAFF. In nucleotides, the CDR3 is TGTGCCAGTAGTATATTTCTAAACACTGAAGCTTTCTTT. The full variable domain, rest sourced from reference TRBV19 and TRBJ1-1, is DGGITQSPKYLFRKEGQNVTLSCEQNLNHDAMYWYRQDPGQGLRLIYYSQIVNDFQKGDIAEGYSVSREKKESFPLTVTSAQKNPTAFYLCASSIFLNTEAFFGQGTRLTVV.

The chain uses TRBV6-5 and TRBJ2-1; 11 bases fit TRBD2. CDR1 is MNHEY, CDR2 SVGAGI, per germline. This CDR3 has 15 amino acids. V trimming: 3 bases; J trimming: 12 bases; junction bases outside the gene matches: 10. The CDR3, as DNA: TGTGCCAGCAGTTATGCCGAGGGACTAGCGGCAGGGCAGTTCTTC. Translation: CASSYAEGLAAGQFF.

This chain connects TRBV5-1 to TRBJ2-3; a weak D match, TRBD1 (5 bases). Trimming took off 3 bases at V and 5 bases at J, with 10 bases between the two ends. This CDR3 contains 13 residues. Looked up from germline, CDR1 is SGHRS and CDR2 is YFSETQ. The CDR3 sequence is CASSSKQVDTQYF. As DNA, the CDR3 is TGCGCCAGCAGCTCCAAACAGGTAGATACGCAGTATTTT.

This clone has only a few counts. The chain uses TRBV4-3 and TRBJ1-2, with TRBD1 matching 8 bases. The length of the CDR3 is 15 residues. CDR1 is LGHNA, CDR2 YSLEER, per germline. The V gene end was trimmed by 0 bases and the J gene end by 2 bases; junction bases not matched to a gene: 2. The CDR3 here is CASSQEGQANYGYTF. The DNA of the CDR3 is TGCGCCAGCAGCCAAGAGGGACAGGCGAACTATGGCTACACCTTC.